The T cell receptor (beta chain) described here comes from a study of radiotherapy plus CTLA-4 blockade in lung cancer. Study-wide background: Of all patients, more than 15% responded objectively and 30% to 35% showed disease control.

Per germline, CDR1 SGHKS and CDR2 YYEKEE (reference sequence). This CDR3 is 13 amino acids long. Trimming cost V 8 bases and J 6 bases; bases outside gene matches: 10. Study-wide points: It was early blood T cell clone dynamics, with interferon-beta, that reportedly best predicted response. Clones of tumor-derived TCRs expanded in blood after radiotherapy plus ipilimumab.

The repertoire was sequenced with immunoSEQ multiplex PCR; TCRdb's copy has only in-frame clones and lacks some. The profile covers about 43,000 clones, with approximately 67% appearing a single time and around 25% taken by the ten largest. A word on this clone: Its cognate antigen is unknown.

The material was peripheral blood, obtained from a patient treated with radiotherapy plus ipilimumab. This clonotype originated in a human donor with non-small cell lung cancer who had a partial response to radiotherapy plus ipilimumab. The chain links TRBV5-5 to TRBJ1-1, with 7 nucleotides matching TRBD1. CDR3 nucleotides: TGTGCCAGTAGAAGACAGGGTTTCTCTGAAGCTTTCTTT. This codes for CASRRQGFSEAFF.